The 9 T cell receptor beta chains in this list originate from one sample, sequenced in a study of blood T cell repertoires in COVID-19. Assay: immunoSEQ multiplex PCR; the TCRdb copy retains only in-frame clones and omits some. The sample shows over 90,000 clones, approximately 86% of them seen only once. Sequenced sample: peripheral blood. Every receptor here comes from a woman aged 55-69 years in a cohort sampled during active or convalescent COVID-19.

This chain links TRBV3-1 (or the pseudogene TRBV3-2) with TRBJ1-4; tentative D call: TRBD1 (6 bases). Germline V gives CDR1 LGHDT, CDR2 YNNKEL (reference sequence). V shed 1 base and J shed 6 bases, with 12 bases lying between them. CDR3 length: 15 residues. In DNA form, the CDR3 reads TGTGCCAGCAGCCAAGTGGGGGCGGGGGATGAAAAACTGTTTTTT. This sequence encodes CASSQVGAGDEKLFF.

This clone was counted only a few times. The chain carries TRBV15 and TRBJ2-1; 8 bases are shared with TRBD2. Germline CDR1 LNHNV, CDR2 YYDKDF (reference sequence). With V trimmed by 1 base and J by 6 bases, 8 bases remained unmatched. The CDR3 extends over 16 amino acids. The CDR3 region has the DNA TGTGCCACCAGCAGAGGACTAGCGCCCTCAACCAATGAGCAGTTCTTC. As protein: CATSRGLAPSTNEQFF.

This CDR3 is CASSLQGKGNSPLHF. The CDR3 DNA reads TGTGCCAGCAGCCTACAGGGGAAAGGCAATTCACCCCTCCACTTT. The V call is TRBV14, the J call TRBJ1-6; 7 bases fit TRBD1. Germline values: CDR1 SGHDN, CDR2 FVKESK. The CDR3 runs 15 residues. The V gene end was trimmed by 4 bases and the J gene end by 7 bases; junction bases not matched to a gene: 7.

The chain has TRBV28 and TRBJ2-1, with D tentatively TRBD2 (6 bases). The CDR3 is 16 amino acids. The germline V gene has CDR1 MDHEN and CDR2 SYDVKM. V was trimmed by 0 bases and J by 3 bases, leaving 12 bases between them. Here the CDR3 reads CASSLWLEGGYNEQFF. For the CDR3, the DNA is TGTGCCAGCAGTTTATGGCTCGAGGGAGGCTACAATGAGCAGTTCTTC.

The chain employs TRBV6-5 and TRBJ2-7; D is possibly TRBD1 (6 bases). The V end was cut by 6 bases, the J end by 5 bases, with 11 bases between. This CDR3 has 12 residues. Germline V CDR1 and CDR2: MNHEY, SVGAGI. CDR3 residues: CASRFGQNEQYF. The CDR3 DNA follows: TGTGCCAGCAGATTTGGACAGAACGAGCAGTACTTC.

This chain joins TRBV15 and TRBJ1-2, with 8 positions matching TRBD1. J was trimmed by 6 bases and V by 1 base; bases with no gene match: 7. The V gene's germline CDR1 is LNHNV and CDR2 YYDKDF (reference sequence). The CDR3 is made up of 15 amino acids. CDR3 residues: CATSRVHQGAHGYTF. The CDR3 region has the DNA TGTGCCACCAGCAGAGTACATCAGGGGGCGCATGGCTACACCTTC.

V and J are TRBV29-1 and TRBJ2-1, with D perhaps TRBD2 (6 bases). The V end was cut by 5 bases, the J end by 10 bases, with 18 bases between. The CDR3 is 13 amino acids. The V gene's germline CDR1 is SQVTM and CDR2 ANQGSEA. The CDR3 loop reads CSVCLRLVGEQFF. Written as DNA, the CDR3 is TGCAGCGTTTGTCTTCGACTAGTAGGCGAGCAGTTCTTC.

The rearrangement links TRBV6-6 to TRBJ2-7; TRBD2 might be the D (5 bases). Looked up from germline, CDR1 is MNHNY and CDR2 is SVGAGI (reference sequence). Trimming took off 2 bases at V and 2 bases at J, with 13 bases between the two ends. The CDR3 has 15 residues. The CDR3 loop reads CASSYPSGNPYEQYF. In DNA form, the CDR3 reads TGTGCCAGCAGTTACCCCTCGGGGAACCCCTACGAGCAGTACTTC.

The rearrangement uses TRBV19 and TRBJ1-1, with 8 bases lining up with TRBD1. V shed 7 bases, J shed 0 bases, and the junction held 4 bases outside the gene matches. Germline V gene data show CDR1 as LNHDA and CDR2 as SQIVND (reference sequence). The CDR3 has 14 amino acids. The CDR3 DNA is TGTGCCAGTAAATCGACAGGGGTGAACACTGAAGCTTTCTTT. It yields the protein CASKSTGVNTEAFF.